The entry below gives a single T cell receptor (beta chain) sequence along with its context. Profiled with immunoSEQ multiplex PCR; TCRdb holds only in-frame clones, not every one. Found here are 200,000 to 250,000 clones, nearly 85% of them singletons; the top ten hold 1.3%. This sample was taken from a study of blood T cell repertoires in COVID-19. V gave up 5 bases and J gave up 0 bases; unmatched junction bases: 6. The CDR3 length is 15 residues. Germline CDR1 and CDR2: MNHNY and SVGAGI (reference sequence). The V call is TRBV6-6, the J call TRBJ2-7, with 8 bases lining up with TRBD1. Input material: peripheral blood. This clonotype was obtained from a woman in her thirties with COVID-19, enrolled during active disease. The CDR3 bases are TGTGCCAGCAGTGGAACAGGGGGTAGCTCCTACGAGCAGTACTTC. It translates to CASSGTGGSSYEQYF.